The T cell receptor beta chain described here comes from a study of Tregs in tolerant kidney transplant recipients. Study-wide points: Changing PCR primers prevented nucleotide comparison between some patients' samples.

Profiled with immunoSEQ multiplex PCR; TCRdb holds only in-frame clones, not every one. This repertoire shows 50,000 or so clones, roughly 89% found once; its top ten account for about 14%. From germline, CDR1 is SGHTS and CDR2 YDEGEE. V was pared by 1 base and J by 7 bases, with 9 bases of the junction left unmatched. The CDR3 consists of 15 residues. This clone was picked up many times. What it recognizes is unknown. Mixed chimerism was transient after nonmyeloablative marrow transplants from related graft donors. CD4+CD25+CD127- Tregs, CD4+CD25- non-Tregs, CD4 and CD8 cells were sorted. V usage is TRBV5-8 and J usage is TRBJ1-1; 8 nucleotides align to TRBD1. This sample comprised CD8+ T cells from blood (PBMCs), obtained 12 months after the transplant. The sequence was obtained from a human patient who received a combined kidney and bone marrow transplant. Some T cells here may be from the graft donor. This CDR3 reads CASSLRPIGQGEAFF. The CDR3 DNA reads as TGTGCCAGCAGCTTGAGACCTATAGGACAGGGTGAAGCTTTCTTT.